The clone carrying this T cell receptor beta chain was seen more than once but under ten times. This record comes from a study of response to subunit inactivated influenza vaccine. CDR1 is SEHNR, CDR2 FQNEAQ, per germline (reference sequence). The CDR3 runs 12 residues. V was trimmed by 4 bases and J by 6 bases, leaving 10 bases between them. MiXCR was run by TCRdb on the RT-PCR reads, yielding one entry per CDR3 protein. The sample shows about 540,000 distinct CDR3 sequences, under 30% of them seen only once. This same sample was also taken into another study, of T cells expressing NK-cell markers. That study adds: It was by 5'RACE template switching with UMIs that TCR beta cDNA was made. Sorted T-cell subsets CD3+CD56+NKG2C+, CD3+CD56+NKG2C- and CD3+CD56-NKG2C+ were TCR beta-sequenced. HCMV seropositivity marked most of the eight sequenced donors; one was seronegative. Several donors showed these clonotypes also leading the CD3+CD56-NKG2C+ fraction.

This TCR was sampled from a man aged 50-59 years who received an inactivated influenza vaccine. The input for sequencing was CD4+ T cells sorted from PBMCs, taken roughly 12 days after vaccination. The chain combines TRBV7-9 with TRBJ2-7; D not resolved. The CDR3 is CASSSQVGEQYF. CDR3 in DNA: TGTGCCAGCAGCTCCCAAGTAGGCGAGCAGTACTTC.